A selection of T cell receptor beta chains follows, all from one sample in a study of T cell responses to AZD1222 COVID-19 vaccine. The assay was immunoSEQ multiplex PCR, and TCRdb's table has in-frame clones only and misses some. Among 55,000 to 65,000 clones, over 65% were seen once, and the ten largest hold less than 4.5%. The sample consisted of peripheral blood, taken 28 days after the second AZD1222 dose. The receptors derive from an adult who received the AZD1222 COVID-19 vaccine. Each CDR3 is given with its conserved first and last residue. A D gene is named only where the DNA matches it firmly. For some rows the clone size is stated as once, few or many, or as a class when expanded; others skip it.

>NA|13|TRBJ1-1|NA|TRBV19
CASVHDGRTEAFF
TGTGCCAGTGTCCATGATGGTAGGACTGAAGCTTTCTTT
>NA|13|TRBJ2-2|NA|TRBV5-1
CASSVQVTGELFF
TGCGCCAGCAGCGTACAGGTGACCGGGGAGCTGTTTTTT
>NA|11|TRBJ1-2|NA|TRBV20-1
CSGAVEYGYTF
TGCAGTGGGGCAGTGGAATATGGCTACACCTTC
>TRBD1|16|TRBJ2-1|few|TRBV7-6
CASSLDVQGSYNEQFF
TGTGCCAGCAGCTTAGATGTACAGGGGTCCTACAATGAGCAGTTCTTC
>NA|14|TRBJ2-7|few|TRBV9
CASSAQTSSYEQYF
TGTGCCAGCAGCGCCCAGACCAGCTCCTACGAGCAGTACTTC
>TRBD1|14|TRBJ1-2|NA|TRBV7-2
CASSPTTGNYGYTF
TGTGCCAGCAGCCCAACGACAGGGAACTATGGCTACACCTTC
>TRBD2|15|TRBJ2-1|NA|TRBV19
CASRSGGGDHNEQFF
TGTGCCAGTAGGTCGGGCGGGGGGGACCACAATGAGCAGTTCTTC
>NA|13|TRBJ1-4|NA|TRBV6-5
CASSYSFREELFF
TGTGCCAGCAGTTACTCTTTTCGGGAGGAACTGTTTTTT
>NA|17|TRBJ2-2|NA|TRBV28
CASSLFRGKKDTGELFF
TGTGCCAGCAGTTTATTCCGGGGTAAGAAGGACACCGGGGAGCTGTTTTTT
>NA|19|TRBJ1-5|few|TRBV15
CATSRDLQKPLLSNQPQHF
TGTGCCACCAGCAGAGATCTCCAAAAACCGCTATTATCAAATCAGCCCCAGCATTTT
>TRBD1|14|TRBJ1-2|few|TRBV5-4
CASSLDGQGHGYTF
TGTGCCAGCAGCTTGGATGGACAGGGTCATGGCTACACCTTC
>TRBD1|14|TRBJ1-4|NA|TRBV5-5
CASSYRGREEKLFF
TGTGCCAGCAGCTACAGGGGGCGAGAAGAAAAACTGTTTTTT
>NA|15|TRBJ1-4|few|TRBV5-1
CASSPMGRMGEKLFF
TGCGCCAGCAGCCCCATGGGGCGGATGGGGGAAAAACTGTTTTTT
>NA|14|TRBJ2-4|NA|TRBV28
CASRQGLAKNIQYF
TGTGCCAGCCGACAGGGACTAGCCAAAAACATTCAGTACTTC
>NA|16|TRBJ1-5|NA|TRBV19
CASWENTVGGNQPQHF
TGTGCCAGCTGGGAGAACACAGTCGGGGGCAATCAGCCCCAGCATTTT
>NA|14|TRBJ2-3|NA|TRBV11-2
CASSLTTGTDTQYF
TGTGCCAGCAGCCTGACGACTGGCACAGATACGCAGTATTTT
>NA|13|TRBJ1-3|NA|TRBV19
CASRRVFGNTIYF
TGTGCCAGTCGTCGGGTATTCGGAAACACCATATATTTT
>NA|15|TRBJ2-2|NA|TRBV7-8
CASCGLVVDTGELFF
TGTGCCAGCTGCGGATTAGTAGTGGACACCGGGGAGCTGTTTTTT
>NA|15|TRBJ1-2|NA|TRBV28
CASSPPQRGPDGYTF
TGTGCCAGCAGTCCCCCCCAAAGAGGACCCGATGGCTACACCTTC
>NA|14|TRBJ1-1|NA|TRBV25-1
CASRRDTENTEAFF
TGTGCCAGCAGACGGGACACCGAGAACACTGAAGCTTTCTTT